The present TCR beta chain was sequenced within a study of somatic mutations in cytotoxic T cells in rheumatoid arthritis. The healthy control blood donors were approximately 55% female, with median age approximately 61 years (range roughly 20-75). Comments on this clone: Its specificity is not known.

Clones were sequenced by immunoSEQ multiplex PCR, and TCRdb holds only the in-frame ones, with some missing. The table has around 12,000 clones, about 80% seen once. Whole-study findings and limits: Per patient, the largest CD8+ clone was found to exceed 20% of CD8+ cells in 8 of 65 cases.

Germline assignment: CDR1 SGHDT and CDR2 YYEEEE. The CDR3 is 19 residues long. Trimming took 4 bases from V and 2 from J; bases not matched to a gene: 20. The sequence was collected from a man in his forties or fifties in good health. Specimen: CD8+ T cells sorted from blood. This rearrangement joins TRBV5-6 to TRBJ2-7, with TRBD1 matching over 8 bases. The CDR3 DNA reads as TGTGCCAGCAGCCGAATCAGGGGGCTCATAAGAACCTACACCTACGAGCAGTACGTC. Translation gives CASSRIRGLIRTYTYEQYV.